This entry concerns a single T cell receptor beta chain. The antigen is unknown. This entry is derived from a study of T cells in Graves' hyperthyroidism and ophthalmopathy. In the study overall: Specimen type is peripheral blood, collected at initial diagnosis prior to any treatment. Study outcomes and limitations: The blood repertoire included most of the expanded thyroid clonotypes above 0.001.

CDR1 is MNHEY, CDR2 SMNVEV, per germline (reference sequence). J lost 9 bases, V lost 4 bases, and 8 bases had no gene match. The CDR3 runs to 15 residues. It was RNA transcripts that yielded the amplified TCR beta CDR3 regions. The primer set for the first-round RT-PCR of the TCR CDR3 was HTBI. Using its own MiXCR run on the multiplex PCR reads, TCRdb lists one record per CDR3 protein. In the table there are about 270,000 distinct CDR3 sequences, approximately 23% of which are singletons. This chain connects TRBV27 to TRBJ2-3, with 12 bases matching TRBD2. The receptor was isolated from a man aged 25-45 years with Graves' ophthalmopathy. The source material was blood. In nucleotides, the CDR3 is TGTGCCAGCAGTTCCCAGACTAGCGGGAGTATAACGCAGTATTTT. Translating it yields CASSSQTSGSITQYF.